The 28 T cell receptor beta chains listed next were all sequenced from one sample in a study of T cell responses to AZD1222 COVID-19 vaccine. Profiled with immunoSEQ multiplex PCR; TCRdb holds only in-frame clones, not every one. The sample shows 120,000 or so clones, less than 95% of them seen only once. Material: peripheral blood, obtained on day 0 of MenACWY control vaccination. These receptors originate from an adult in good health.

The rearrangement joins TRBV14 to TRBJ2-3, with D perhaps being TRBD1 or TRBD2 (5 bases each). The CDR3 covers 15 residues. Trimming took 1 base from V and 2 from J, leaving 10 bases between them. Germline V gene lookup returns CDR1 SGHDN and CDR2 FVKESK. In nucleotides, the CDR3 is TGTGCCAGCAGCCAAGGGGACCGCTACACAGATACGCAGTATTTT. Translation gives CASSQGDRYTDTQYF.

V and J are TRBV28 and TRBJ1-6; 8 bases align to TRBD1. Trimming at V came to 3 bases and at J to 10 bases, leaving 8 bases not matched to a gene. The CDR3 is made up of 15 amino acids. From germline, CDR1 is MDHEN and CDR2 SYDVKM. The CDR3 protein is CASSLPLTGESPLHF. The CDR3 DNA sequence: TGTGCCAGCAGTTTGCCCTTGACAGGGGAATCACCCCTCCACTTT.

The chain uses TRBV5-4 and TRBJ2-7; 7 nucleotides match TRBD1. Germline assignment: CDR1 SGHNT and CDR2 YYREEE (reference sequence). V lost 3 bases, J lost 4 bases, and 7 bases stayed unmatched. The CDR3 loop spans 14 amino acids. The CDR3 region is CASSSVEGAYEQYF. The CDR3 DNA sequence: TGTGCCAGCAGCTCGGTCGAGGGGGCTTACGAGCAGTACTTC.

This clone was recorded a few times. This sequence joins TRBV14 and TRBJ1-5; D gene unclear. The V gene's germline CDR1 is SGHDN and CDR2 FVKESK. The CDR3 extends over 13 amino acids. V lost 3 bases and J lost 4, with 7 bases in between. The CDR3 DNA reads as TGTGCCAGCAGCCAGTTCAGGAATCAGCCCCAGCATTTT. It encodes CASSQFRNQPQHF.

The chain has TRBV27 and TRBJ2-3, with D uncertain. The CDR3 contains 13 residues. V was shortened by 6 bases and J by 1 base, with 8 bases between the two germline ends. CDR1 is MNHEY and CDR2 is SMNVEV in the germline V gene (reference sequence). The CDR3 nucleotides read TGTGCCAGCAGACGAACGGGCACAGATACGCAGTATTTT. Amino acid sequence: CASRRTGTDTQYF.

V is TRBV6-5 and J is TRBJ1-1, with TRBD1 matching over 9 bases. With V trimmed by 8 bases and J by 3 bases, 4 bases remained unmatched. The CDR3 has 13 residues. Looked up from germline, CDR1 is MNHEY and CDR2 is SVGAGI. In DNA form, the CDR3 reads TGTGCCAGCGCTGGACAGGGGTACACTGAAGCTTTCTTT. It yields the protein CASAGQGYTEAFF.

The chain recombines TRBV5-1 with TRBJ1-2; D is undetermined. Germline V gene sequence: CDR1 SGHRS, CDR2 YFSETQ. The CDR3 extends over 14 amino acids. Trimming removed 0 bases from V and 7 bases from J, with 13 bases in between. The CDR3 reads CASSLDTPSPGYTF. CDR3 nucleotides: TGCGCCAGCAGCTTGGACACACCTTCCCCTGGCTACACCTTC.

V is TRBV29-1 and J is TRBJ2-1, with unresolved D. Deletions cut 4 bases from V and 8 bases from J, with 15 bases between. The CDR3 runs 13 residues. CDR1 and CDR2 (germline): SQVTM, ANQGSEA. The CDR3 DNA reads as TGCAGCGTTGTGTGGTCTCCCCGCGATGAGCAGTTCTTC. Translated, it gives CSVVWSPRDEQFF.

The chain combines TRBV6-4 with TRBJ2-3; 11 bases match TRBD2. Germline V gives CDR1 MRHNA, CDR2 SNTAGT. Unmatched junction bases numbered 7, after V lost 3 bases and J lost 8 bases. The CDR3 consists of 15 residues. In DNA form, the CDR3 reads TGTGCCAGCAGTGAAGTAGCGGGAGGGCATGCTACGCAGTATTTT. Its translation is CASSEVAGGHATQYF.

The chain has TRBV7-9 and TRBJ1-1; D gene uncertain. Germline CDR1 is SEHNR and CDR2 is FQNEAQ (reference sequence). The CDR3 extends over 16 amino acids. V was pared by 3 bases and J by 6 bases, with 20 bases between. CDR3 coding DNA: TGTGCCAGCAGCTTGCCCCCTCCGGGAGAAGAGGCTGAAGCTTTCTTT. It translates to CASSLPPPGEEAEAFF. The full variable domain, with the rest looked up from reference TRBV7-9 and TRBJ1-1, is DTGVSQNPRHKITKRGQNVTFRCDPISEHNRLYWYRQTLGQGPEFLTYFQNEAQLEKSRLLSDRFSAERPKGSFSTLEIQRTEQGDSAMYLCASSLPPPGEEAEAFFGQGTRLTVV.

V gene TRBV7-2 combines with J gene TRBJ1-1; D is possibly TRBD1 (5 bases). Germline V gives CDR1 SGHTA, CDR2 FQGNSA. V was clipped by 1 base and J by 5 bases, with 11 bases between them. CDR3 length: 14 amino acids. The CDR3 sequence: CASSLVQGGTEAFF. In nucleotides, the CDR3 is TGTGCCAGCAGCTTAGTGCAGGGCGGGACTGAAGCTTTCTTT.

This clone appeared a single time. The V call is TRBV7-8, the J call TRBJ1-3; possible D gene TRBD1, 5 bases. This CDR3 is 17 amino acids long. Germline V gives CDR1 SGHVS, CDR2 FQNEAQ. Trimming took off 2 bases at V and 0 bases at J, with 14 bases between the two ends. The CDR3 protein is CASSLRDAMTSGNTIYF. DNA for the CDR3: TGTGCCAGCAGCTTAAGGGACGCTATGACCTCTGGAAACACCATATATTTT.

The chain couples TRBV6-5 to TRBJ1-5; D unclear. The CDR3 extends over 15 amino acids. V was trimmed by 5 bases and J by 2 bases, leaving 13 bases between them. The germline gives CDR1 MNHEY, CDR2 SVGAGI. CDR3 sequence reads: CASSIGLGGNQPQHF. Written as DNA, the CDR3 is TGTGCCAGCAGTATAGGGTTAGGCGGCAATCAGCCCCAGCATTTT.

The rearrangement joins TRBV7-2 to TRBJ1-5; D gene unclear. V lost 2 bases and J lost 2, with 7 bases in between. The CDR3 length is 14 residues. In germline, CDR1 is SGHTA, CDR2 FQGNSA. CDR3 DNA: TGTGCCAGCAGCTTAACTGTGGGCAATCAGCCCCAGCATTTT. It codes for CASSLTVGNQPQHF.

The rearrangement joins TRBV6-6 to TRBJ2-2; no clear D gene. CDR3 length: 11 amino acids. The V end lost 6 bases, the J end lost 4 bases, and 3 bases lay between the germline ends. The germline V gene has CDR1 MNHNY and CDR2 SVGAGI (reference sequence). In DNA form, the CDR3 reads TGTGCCAGCAGAACCACCGGGGAGCTGTTTTTT. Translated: CASRTTGELFF.

The CDR3 loop is CAIGGTGGWQYF. Here the CDR3 DNA reads TGTGCCATCGGGGGGACAGGGGGTTGGCAGTACTTC. The chain combines TRBV10-3 with TRBJ2-7; 11 bases match TRBD1. The V gene end was trimmed by 8 bases and the J gene end by 9 bases; junction bases not matched to a gene: 6. Germline assignment: CDR1 ENHRY and CDR2 SYGVKD. This CDR3 is 12 amino acids long.

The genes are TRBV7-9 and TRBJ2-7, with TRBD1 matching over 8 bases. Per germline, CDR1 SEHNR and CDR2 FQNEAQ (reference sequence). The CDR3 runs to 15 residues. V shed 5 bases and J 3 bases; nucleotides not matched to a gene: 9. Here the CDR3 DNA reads TGTGCCAGCAGCCACGGGACAGGCTGGGACTACGAGCAGTACGTC. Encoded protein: CASSHGTGWDYEQYV.

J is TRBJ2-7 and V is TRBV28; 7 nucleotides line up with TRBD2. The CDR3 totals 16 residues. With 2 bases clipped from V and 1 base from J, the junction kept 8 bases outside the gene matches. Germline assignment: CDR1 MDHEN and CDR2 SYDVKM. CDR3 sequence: CASSLPLSGTSYEQYF. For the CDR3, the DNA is TGTGCCAGCAGTTTACCGCTAAGCGGGACTTCCTACGAGCAGTACTTC. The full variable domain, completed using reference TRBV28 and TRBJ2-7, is DVKVTQSSRYLVKRTGEKVFLECVQDMDHENMFWYRQDPGLGLRLIYFSYDVKMKEKGDIPEGYSVSREKKERFSLILESASTNQTSMYLCASSLPLSGTSYEQYFGPGTRLTVT.

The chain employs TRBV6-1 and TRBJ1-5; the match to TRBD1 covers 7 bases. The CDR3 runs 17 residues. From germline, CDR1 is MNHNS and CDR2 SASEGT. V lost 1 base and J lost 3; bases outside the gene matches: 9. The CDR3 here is CASSEGEARGANQPQHF. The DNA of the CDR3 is TGTGCCAGCAGTGAAGGCGAGGCCAGGGGGGCCAATCAGCCCCAGCATTTT.

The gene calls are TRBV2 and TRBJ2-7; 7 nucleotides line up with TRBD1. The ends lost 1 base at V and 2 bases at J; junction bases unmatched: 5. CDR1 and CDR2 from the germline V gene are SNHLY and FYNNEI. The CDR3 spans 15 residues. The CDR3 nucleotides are TGTGCCAGCAGTGAAGTTAGACAGGGAGCCTACGAGCAGTACTTC. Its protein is CASSEVRQGAYEQYF.

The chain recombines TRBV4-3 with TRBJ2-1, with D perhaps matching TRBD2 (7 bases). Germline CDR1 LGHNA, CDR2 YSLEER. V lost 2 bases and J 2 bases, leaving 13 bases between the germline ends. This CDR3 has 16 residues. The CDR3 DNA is TGCGCCAGCAGCCAACTTGGGGGGGCCGCCTACAATGAGCAGTTCTTC. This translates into CASSQLGGAAYNEQFF.

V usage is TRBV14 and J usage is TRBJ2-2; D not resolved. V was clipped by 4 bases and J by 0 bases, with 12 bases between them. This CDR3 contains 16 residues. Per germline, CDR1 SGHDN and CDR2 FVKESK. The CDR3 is CASSRLRIPNTGELFF. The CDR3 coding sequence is TGTGCCAGCAGCCGACTTCGCATCCCGAACACCGGGGAGCTGTTTTTT.

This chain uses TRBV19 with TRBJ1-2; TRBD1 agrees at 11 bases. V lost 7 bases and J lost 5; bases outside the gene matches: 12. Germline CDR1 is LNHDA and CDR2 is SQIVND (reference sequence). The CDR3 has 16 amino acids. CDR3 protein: CASTLPVGQGGYGYTF. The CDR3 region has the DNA TGTGCCAGTACCCTACCCGTGGGACAGGGGGGATATGGCTACACCTTC.

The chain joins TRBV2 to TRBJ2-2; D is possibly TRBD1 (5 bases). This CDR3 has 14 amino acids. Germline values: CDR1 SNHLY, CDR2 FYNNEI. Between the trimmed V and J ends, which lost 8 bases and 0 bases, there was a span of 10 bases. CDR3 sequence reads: CASEYRTNTGELFF. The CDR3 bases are TGTGCCAGCGAATACAGGACGAACACCGGGGAGCTGTTTTTT.

The DNA of the CDR3 is TGTGCCAGCAGCGTAGATGTTGGAGGTGGCTACACCTTC. Translation: CASSVDVGGGYTF. The J gene is TRBJ1-2, the V gene TRBV9; D is uncertain. CDR3 length: 13 amino acids. Germline lookup yields CDR1 SGDLS and CDR2 YYNGEE. V lost 0 bases and J 7 bases, leaving 10 bases between the germline ends. The variable domain in full, completed from reference TRBV9 and TRBJ1-2, reads DSGVTQTPKHLITATGQRVTLRCSPRSGDLSVYWYQQSLDQGLQFLIQYYNGEERAKGNILERFSAQQFPDLHSELNLSSLELGDSALYFCASSVDVGGGYTFGSGTRLTVV.

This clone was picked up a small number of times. The CDR3 reads CASSPNLDSYEQYV. DNA for the CDR3: TGTGCCAGCTCACCTAATCTTGACAGCTACGAGCAGTACGTC. The rearrangement links TRBV18 to TRBJ2-7; D might be TRBD1 (5 bases). Germline CDR1 is KGHSH and CDR2 is LQKENI. V gave up 3 bases and J gave up 3 bases, with 12 bases separating them. The length of the CDR3 is 14 residues.

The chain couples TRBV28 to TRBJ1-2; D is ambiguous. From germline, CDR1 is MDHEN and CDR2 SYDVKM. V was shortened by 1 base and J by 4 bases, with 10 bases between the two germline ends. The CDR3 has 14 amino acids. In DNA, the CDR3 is TGTGCCAGCAGTTTATTTGTAGGGAGCTATGGCTACACCTTC. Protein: CASSLFVGSYGYTF.

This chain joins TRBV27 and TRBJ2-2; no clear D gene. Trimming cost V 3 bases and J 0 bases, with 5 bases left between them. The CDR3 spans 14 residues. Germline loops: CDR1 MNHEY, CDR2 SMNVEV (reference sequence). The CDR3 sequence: CASSFYSNTGELFF. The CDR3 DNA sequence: TGTGCCAGCAGTTTTTACTCGAACACCGGGGAGCTGTTTTTT.